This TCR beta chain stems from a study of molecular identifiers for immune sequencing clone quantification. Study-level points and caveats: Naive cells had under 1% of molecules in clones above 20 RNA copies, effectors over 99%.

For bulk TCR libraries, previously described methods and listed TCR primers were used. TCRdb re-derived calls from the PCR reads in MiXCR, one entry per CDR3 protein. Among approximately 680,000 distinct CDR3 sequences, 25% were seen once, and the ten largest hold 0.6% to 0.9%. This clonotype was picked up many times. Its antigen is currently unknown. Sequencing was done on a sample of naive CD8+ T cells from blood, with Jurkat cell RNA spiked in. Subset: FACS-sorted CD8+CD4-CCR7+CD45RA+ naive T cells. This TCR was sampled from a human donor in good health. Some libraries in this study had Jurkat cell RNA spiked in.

The DNA of the CDR3 is TGTGCCAGCGAACTAGCGGGAAAGGACGAGCAGTACTTC. Translated, it gives CASELAGKDEQYF. V is TRBV6-2 or TRBV6-3 and J is TRBJ2-7; 10 nucleotides align to TRBD2. This CDR3 comprises 13 residues. The ends lost 8 bases at V and 5 bases at J; junction bases unmatched: 6. Looked up from germline, CDR1 is MNHEY and CDR2 is SVGEGT.